This paragraph reports one TCR beta chain. The V and J ends lost 1 base and 4 bases, in that order; junction bases with no gene match: 4. Germline V gives CDR1 MNHEY, CDR2 SVGEGT. The CDR3 is 16 amino acids. This record comes from a study of blood T cell repertoires in COVID-19. Source study methods: Amplification from reference gene primers served as the basis for estimated nucleated cell counts. Profiling relied on immunoSEQ multiplex PCR, and the TCRdb table lists in-frame clones only, not all of them. The V and J calls and the clone size are those of that table, but D and trimming were determined from the DNA. This table holds about 120,000 clones, roughly 84% found once.

The specimen sequenced was peripheral blood. The receptor was derived from an older woman who had recovered from COVID-19. This sequence joins TRBV6-2 or TRBV6-3 and TRBJ2-1, with TRBD2 matching 10 bases. The CDR3 DNA reads TGTGCCAGCAGTTACTTGGGTAGCGGGGGGTACAATGAGCAGTTCTTC. Encoded protein: CASSYLGSGGYNEQFF.